The TCR beta chain described here comes from a study of control samples from healthy donors and cancer patients (dated by TCRdb to the early 2020s). In the case of this clone: Its antigen remains undetermined. The record has no base qualities; no much larger clone is one base away.

V sheds 3 bases and J sheds 4 bases, leaving 9 bases between their ends. The CDR3 goes from the cysteine to the phenylalanine over 13 residues. Only CDR3 DNA remains: 39 bases, in frame from the first base. Via the germline V gene, CDR1 is ENHRY and CDR2 SYGVKD. Preparation of the library involved the immunoSEQ multiplex PCR assay. Imported from immuneACCESS, the table was reduced by TCRdb to in-frame sequences with V and J called. These copies leave out some clones; in studies compared against another copy, an unresolved V gene accounts for under half, and the cause of the remainder is not known. For this sample there are about 110,000 clones; about 80% appear just once. Around 6.2% of the sample comes from the top ten.

The chain links TRBV10-3 with TRBJ1-2; TRBD1 could be the D gene, as 5 bases match. The receptor was derived from a man between 18 and 29 years old in good health. The sample comprised blood. The CDR3 corresponds to CAISEGQGYGYTF. The nucleotide sequence is TGTGCCATCAGTGAAGGGCAGGGCTATGGCTACACCTTC.